This TCR beta chain was captured in a study of blood T cell repertoires in COVID-19. The germline V and J ends were trimmed by 7 bases and 6 bases, with 13 bases remaining between them. The CDR3 consists of 13 residues. Germline V CDR1 and CDR2: MDHEN, SYDVKM. Seattle patient enrollment occurred during active infection, with longitudinal follow-up thereafter. The table lists this clone with a count of one. Sequenced by immunoSEQ multiplex PCR; TCRdb stores in-frame clones only, minus some. The data contain fewer than 350,000 clones, 80% to 95% of them singletons. V usage is TRBV28 and J usage is TRBJ1-5; perhaps TRBD1 as D (5 bases). Sequenced material: peripheral blood. The TCR sequence derives from a woman aged 25 to 39 with COVID-19, enrolled during active disease. This CDR3 is CASMEGSSQPQHF. The CDR3 region has the DNA TGTGCCAGCATGGAGGGGTCAAGTCAGCCCCAGCATTTT.